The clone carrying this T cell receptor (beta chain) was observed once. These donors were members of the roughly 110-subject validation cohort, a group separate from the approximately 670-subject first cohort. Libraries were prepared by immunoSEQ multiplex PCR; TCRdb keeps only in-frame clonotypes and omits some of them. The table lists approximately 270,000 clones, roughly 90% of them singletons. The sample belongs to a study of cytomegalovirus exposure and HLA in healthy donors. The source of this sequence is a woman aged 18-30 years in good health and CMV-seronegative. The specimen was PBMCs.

CDR3 nucleotide sequence: TGTGCCAGCAGCAAAGATTGTCCAGGGCTAATGTATAATTCACCCCTCCACTTT. Amino acids: CASSKDCPGLMYNSPLHF. The chain has TRBV21-1 and TRBJ1-6; the table gives TRBD1 as D, unverified against the DNA. TRBV21-1 is labeled a pseudogene. The CDR3 consists of 18 residues.